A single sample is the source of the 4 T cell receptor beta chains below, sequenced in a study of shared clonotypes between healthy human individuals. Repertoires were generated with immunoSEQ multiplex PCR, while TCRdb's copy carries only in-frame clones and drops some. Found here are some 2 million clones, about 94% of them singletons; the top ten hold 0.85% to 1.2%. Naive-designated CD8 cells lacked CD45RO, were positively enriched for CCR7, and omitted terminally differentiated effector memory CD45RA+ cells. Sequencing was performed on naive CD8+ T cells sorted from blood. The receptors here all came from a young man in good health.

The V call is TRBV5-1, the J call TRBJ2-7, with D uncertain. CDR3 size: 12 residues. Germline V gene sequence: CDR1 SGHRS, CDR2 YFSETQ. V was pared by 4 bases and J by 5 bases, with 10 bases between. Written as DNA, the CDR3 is TGCGCCAGCAGCCGACCGAGCAACGAGCAGTACTTC. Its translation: CASSRPSNEQYF.

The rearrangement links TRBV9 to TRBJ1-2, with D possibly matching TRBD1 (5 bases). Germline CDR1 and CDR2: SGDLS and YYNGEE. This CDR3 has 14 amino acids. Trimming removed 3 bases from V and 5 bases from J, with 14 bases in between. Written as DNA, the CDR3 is TGTGCCAGCAGCGGTGAGGGGAGCTGGTATGGCTACACCTTC. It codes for CASSGEGSWYGYTF.

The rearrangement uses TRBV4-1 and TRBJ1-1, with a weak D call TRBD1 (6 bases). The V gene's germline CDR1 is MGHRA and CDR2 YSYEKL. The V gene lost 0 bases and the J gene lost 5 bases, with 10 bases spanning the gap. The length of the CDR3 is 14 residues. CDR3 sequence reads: CASSQEDTGTEAFF. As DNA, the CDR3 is TGCGCCAGCAGCCAAGAGGATACAGGGACTGAAGCTTTCTTT.

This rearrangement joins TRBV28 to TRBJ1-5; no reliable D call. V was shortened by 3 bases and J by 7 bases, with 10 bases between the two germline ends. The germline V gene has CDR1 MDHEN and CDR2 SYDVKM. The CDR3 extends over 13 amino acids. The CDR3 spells CASSLSALQPQHF. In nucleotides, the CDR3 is TGTGCCAGCAGTTTGTCCGCTCTCCAGCCCCAGCATTTT.